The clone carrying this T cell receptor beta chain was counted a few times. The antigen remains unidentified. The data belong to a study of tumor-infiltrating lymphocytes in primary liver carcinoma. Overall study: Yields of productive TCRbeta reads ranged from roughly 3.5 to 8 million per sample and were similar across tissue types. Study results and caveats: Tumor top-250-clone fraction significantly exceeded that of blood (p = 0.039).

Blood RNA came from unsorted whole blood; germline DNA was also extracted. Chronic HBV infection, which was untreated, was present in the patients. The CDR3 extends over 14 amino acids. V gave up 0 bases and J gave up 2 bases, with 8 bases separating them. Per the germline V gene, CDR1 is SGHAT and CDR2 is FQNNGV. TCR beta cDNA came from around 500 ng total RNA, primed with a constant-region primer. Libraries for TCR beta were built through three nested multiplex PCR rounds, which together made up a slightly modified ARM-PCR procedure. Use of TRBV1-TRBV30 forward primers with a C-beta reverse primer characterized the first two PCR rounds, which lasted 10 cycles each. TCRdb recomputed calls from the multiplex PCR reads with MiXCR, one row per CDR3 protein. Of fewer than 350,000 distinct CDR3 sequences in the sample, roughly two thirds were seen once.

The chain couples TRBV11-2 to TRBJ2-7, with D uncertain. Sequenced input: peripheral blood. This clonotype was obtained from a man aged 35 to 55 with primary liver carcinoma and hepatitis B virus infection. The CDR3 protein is CASSLDARPYEQYF. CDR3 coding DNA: TGTGCCAGCAGCTTAGATGCCAGGCCCTACGAGCAGTACTTC.